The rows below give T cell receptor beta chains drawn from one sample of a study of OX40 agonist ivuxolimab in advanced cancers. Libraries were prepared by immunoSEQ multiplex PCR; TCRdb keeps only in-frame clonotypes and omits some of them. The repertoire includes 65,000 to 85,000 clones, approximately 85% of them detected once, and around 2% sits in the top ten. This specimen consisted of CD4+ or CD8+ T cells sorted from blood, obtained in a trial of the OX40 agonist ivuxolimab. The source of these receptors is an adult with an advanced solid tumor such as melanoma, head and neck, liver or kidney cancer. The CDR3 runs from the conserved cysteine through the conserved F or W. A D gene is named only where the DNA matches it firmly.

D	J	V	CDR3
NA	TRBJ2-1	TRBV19	CASSTLLGSYNEQFF
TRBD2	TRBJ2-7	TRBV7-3	CASSPGLAGGNEQYF
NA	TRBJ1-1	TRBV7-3	CASSSLQDTEAFF
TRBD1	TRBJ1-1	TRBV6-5	CASSLRSGGYTEAFF
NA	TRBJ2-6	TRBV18	CASSRQVLSGANVLTF
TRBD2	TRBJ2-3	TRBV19	CASSSGRSTDTQYF
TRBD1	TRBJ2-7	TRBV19	CASSIGRGTGAYEQYF
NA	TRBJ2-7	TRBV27	CASSSYGQNNEQYF
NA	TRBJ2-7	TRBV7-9	CASSLGGTYEQYF
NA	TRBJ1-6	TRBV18	CASSPRTAYNSPLHF
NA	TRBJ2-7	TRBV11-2	CASSPSVQNYEQYF
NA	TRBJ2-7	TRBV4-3	CASSQIGAADEQYF
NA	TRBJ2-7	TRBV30	CAWSVARTNNNPEQYF
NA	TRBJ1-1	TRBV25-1	CASSRQTNTEAFF
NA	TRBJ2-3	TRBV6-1	CASSEAGPEAQYF
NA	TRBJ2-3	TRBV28	CASSPAGPSGTDTQYF
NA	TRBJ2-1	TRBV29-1	CSVVKTYEQFF
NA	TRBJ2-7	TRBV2	CASSDVGSYEQYF